This is a list of T cell receptor beta chains from one sample in a study of shared clonotypes between healthy human individuals. The assay was immunoSEQ multiplex PCR, and TCRdb's table has in-frame clones only and misses some. The sample includes over 1.5 million clones, 95% to 99% of them seen just once. Sequencing was performed on naive CD4+ T cells sorted from blood. Receptor source: a man in his thirties or forties in good health. The CDR3 runs from the conserved cysteine through the conserved F or W. D genes are given only for firm matches. Size is omitted from some rows. Given values are once, few, many or a class for expanded clones.

len | abundance | j_gene | d_gene | v_gene | CDR3aa | CDR3nt
10 | few | TRBJ2-7 | - | TRBV28 | CASSDYEQYF | TGTGCCAGCAGTGACTACGAGCAGTACTTC
18 | once | TRBJ2-1 | TRBD2 | TRBV4-1 | CASSQGRLELAGDGEQFF | TGCGCCAGCAGCCAAGGGCGGTTAGAGCTAGCGGGAGATGGTGAGCAGTTCTTC
16 | - | TRBJ2-5 | TRBD1 | TRBV9 | CASSVGKQGAGETQYF | TGTGCCAGCAGCGTAGGGAAACAGGGGGCTGGGGAGACCCAGTACTTC
16 | - | TRBJ2-7 | - | TRBV7-3 | CASSRLPTSRSYEQYF | TGTGCCAGCAGCAGGCTCCCCACTTCCCGCTCCTACGAGCAGTACTTC
15 | once | TRBJ2-2 | - | TRBV6-1 | CASSGTTIHTGELFF | TGTGCCAGCAGTGGGACTACAATCCACACCGGGGAGCTGTTTTTT
13 | - | TRBJ2-7 | TRBD2 | TRBV5-1 | CASSLETGGEQYF | TGCGCCAGCAGCTTGGAGACGGGGGGTGAGCAGTACTTC
11 | once | TRBJ1-1 | - | TRBV27 | CASRWNTEAFF | TGTGCCAGCAGGTGGAACACTGAAGCTTTCTTT
13 | once | TRBJ2-6 | TRBD1 | TRBV19 | CASSTPLTGQLTF | TGTGCCAGTAGTACCCCGCTCACGGGACAGCTGACTTTC
17 | - | TRBJ1-2 | - | TRBV28 | CASFLGARSGSNYGYTF | TGTGCCAGCTTCCTGGGGGCGCGGAGCGGGTCTAACTATGGCTACACCTTC
11 | once | TRBJ1-2 | - | TRBV29-1 | CSVVRGGGYTF | TGCAGCGTTGTACGGGGGGGAGGCTACACCTTC
13 | once | TRBJ1-2 | - | TRBV6-5 | CASSPLGVKGYTF | TGTGCCAGCAGTCCCCTCGGGGTCAAGGGCTACACCTTC
14 | - | TRBJ2-5 | TRBD1 | TRBV5-6 | CASRGQGARETQYF | TGTGCCTCAAGGGGACAGGGGGCGAGGGAGACCCAGTACTTC
21 | - | TRBJ2-1 | TRBD2 | TRBV5-1 | CASSLAPGLAGGGGSYNEQFF | TGCGCCAGCAGCTTGGCGCCGGGACTAGCGGGAGGTGGGGGCTCCTACAATGAGCAGTTCTTC
16 | - | TRBJ2-5 | - | TRBV15 | CATSSLQGGPQETQYF | TGTGCCACCAGCAGCCTTCAGGGAGGACCACAAGAGACCCAGTACTTC
16 | - | TRBJ2-1 | TRBD2 | TRBV14 | CASSPLLAGVGGEQFF | TGTGCCAGCAGCCCCTTATTGGCGGGAGTCGGAGGGGAGCAGTTCTTC
12 | - | TRBJ2-7 | - | TRBV2 | CASSGLTYDQYF | TGTGCCAGCAGTGGGCTGACCTACGATCAGTACTTC
15 | - | TRBJ2-5 | TRBD1 | TRBV28 | CASSLGGQGRETQYF | TGTGCCAGCAGTTTAGGCGGACAGGGTAGAGAGACCCAGTACTTC
14 | - | TRBJ2-7 | TRBD1 | TRBV19 | CASSPWTGKYEQYF | TGTGCCAGTAGCCCCTGGACAGGAAAATACGAGCAGTACTTC
14 | - | TRBJ2-7 | - | TRBV7-9 | CASSAQGTPYEQYF | TGTGCCAGCAGCGCGCAGGGGACTCCCTACGAGCAGTACTTC
18 | - | TRBJ2-1 | - | TRBV9 | CASSTSPKEMKPGNEQFF | TGTGCCAGCAGCACGAGCCCGAAAGAGATGAAGCCGGGTAATGAGCAGTTCTTC
13 | - | TRBJ1-2 | TRBD1 | TRBV7-8 | CASSLPTGGGYTF | TGTGCCAGCAGCTTACCAACAGGGGGAGGCTACACCTTC
17 | - | TRBJ2-1 | TRBD2 | TRBV7-9 | CASSSTGGGSSYNEQFF | TGTGCCAGCAGCAGCACGGGTGGCGGGAGCTCCTACAATGAGCAGTTCTTC
12 | - | TRBJ1-1 | TRBD1 | TRBV11-2 | CASSPTGQQAFF | TGTGCCAGCAGCCCTACGGGACAGCAAGCTTTCTTT
16 | - | TRBJ2-1 | - | TRBV5-1 | CASSWIRDSSYNEQFF | TGCGCCAGCAGCTGGATCCGGGACTCCTCCTACAATGAGCAGTTCTTC
16 | - | TRBJ2-6 | TRBD1 | TRBV29-1 | CSVYRQGASGANVLTF | TGCAGCGTTTATAGACAGGGGGCCTCTGGGGCCAACGTCCTGACTTTC
20 | - | TRBJ1-5 | TRBD1 | TRBV7-4 | CASSHSICRDRGNSNQPQHF | TGTGCCAGCAGCCACTCGATTTGCCGGGACAGAGGGAATAGCAATCAGCCCCAGCATTTT
11 | - | TRBJ2-2 | - | TRBV28 | CASSLRRELFF | TGTGCCAGCAGCCTCAGGAGGGAGCTGTTTTTT
15 | - | TRBJ2-7 | - | TRBV7-2 | CASSPDVASPYEQYF | TGTGCCAGCAGCCCCGACGTGGCCTCTCCCTACGAGCAGTACTTC
15 | - | TRBJ2-7 | TRBD2 | TRBV15 | CATSKPGTSNFEQYF | TGTGCCACCAGCAAGCCCGGGACTAGTAATTTCGAGCAGTACTTC
15 | - | TRBJ2-7 | - | TRBV4-3 | CASSQLPTVPYEQYF | TGCGCCAGCAGCCAACTACCGACAGTTCCCTACGAGCAGTACTTC
13 | - | TRBJ1-2 | - | TRBV27 | CASSFRDMRGYTF | TGTGCCAGCAGTTTCAGGGACATGCGAGGCTACACCTTC
15 | - | TRBJ1-2 | - | TRBV5-8 | CASSFQRESSYGYTF | TGTGCCAGCAGCTTCCAAAGGGAGTCCTCCTATGGCTACACCTTC
15 | - | TRBJ2-7 | TRBD1 | TRBV2 | CASSGQGALSYEQYF | TGTGCCAGCAGCGGACAGGGGGCCCTCTCCTACGAGCAGTACTTC
12 | - | TRBJ2-3 | - | TRBV11-3 | CASSLGADTQYF | TGTGCCAGCAGCTTGGGGGCAGATACGCAGTATTTT
17 | - | TRBJ1-1 | - | TRBV29-1 | CSVEEPGRVTTNTEAFF | TGCAGCGTTGAAGAGCCCGGGAGGGTCACTACCAACACTGAAGCTTTCTTT
15 | - | TRBJ2-2 | TRBD2 | TRBV5-6 | CASLGLAVNTGELFF | TGTGCCAGCCTCGGACTAGCAGTCAACACCGGGGAGCTGTTTTTT
14 | - | TRBJ1-1 | - | TRBV6-6 | CASSYQPMNTEAFF | TGTGCCAGCAGTTATCAGCCCATGAACACTGAAGCTTTCTTT
13 | - | TRBJ2-5 | - | TRBV9 | CASSVTGQETQYF | TGTGCCAGCAGCGTGACAGGTCAAGAGACCCAGTACTTC
14 | - | TRBJ2-3 | - | TRBV27 | CASSLRTPTDTQYF | TGTGCCAGCAGTCTCCGGACGCCCACAGATACGCAGTATTTT
16 | - | TRBJ1-1 | - | TRBV5-4 | CASSPGGSRADTEAFF | TGTGCCAGCAGCCCGGGGGGTTCCAGGGCAGACACTGAAGCTTTCTTT
15 | - | TRBJ2-7 | TRBD2 | TRBV6-1 | CASGVAGGLGYEQYF | TGTGCCAGCGGGGTAGCGGGAGGGTTAGGTTACGAGCAGTACTTC
16 | - | TRBJ2-1 | TRBD2 | TRBV5-4 | CASSLEAGADNNEQFF | TGTGCCAGCAGCTTAGAAGCGGGAGCCGATAACAATGAGCAGTTCTTC
14 | - | TRBJ1-4 | - | TRBV18 | CASSPRRSNEKLFF | TGTGCCAGCTCACCACGTAGGAGTAATGAAAAACTGTTTTTT
13 | once | TRBJ2-5 | TRBD1 | TRBV2 | CASNSGGSETQYF | TGTGCCAGCAATTCAGGGGGCAGCGAGACCCAGTACTTC
15 | - | TRBJ2-1 | - | TRBV19 | CASTPSGVFYNEQFF | TGTGCCAGTACCCCGTCAGGGGTCTTCTACAATGAGCAGTTCTTC
12 | few | TRBJ2-2 | - | TRBV18 | CASSRKPEELFF | TGTGCCAGCTCACGAAAACCCGAGGAGCTGTTTTTT
15 | - | TRBJ2-1 | - | TRBV5-1 | CASTKTGPSPGEQFF | TGCGCCAGCACAAAAACCGGGCCCTCACCCGGTGAGCAGTTCTTC
14 | - | TRBJ2-7 | - | TRBV5-6 | CASSLFQGQGEQYF | TGTGCCAGCAGCTTGTTCCAGGGGCAGGGCGAGCAGTACTTC
17 | - | TRBJ1-3 | - | TRBV9 | CASSPSGLISSGNTIYF | TGTGCCAGCAGCCCTTCGGGACTTATAAGCTCTGGAAACACCATATATTTT
14 | once | TRBJ2-1 | TRBD2 | TRBV7-9 | CASSFLAGGNEQFF | TGTGCCAGCAGCTTCCTAGCGGGAGGCAATGAGCAGTTCTTC
14 | - | TRBJ2-7 | - | TRBV5-1 | CASSPGASLYEQYF | TGCGCCAGCAGCCCTGGGGCCAGCCTCTACGAGCAGTACTTC